These T cell receptor beta chains were read from a single sample in a study of PD-L1 blockade in urothelial cancer. The table came from immunoSEQ multiplex PCR; TCRdb's copy has only in-frame clones and leaves some out. Seen here are some 74,000 clones, 85% observed once, and the top ten hold 6.7%. The source was PBMCs, collected around atezolizumab (anti-PD-L1) treatment. All receptors derive from a man between 35 and 55 years old with urothelial cancer. Both conserved end residues are part of each CDR3. D genes are given only for firm matches. Clone size is stated in some rows and not others, as once, few, many or a class when expanded.

v_gene: TRBV5-6
abundance: NA
d_gene: TRBD2
j_gene: TRBJ2-2
CDR3nt: TGTGCCAGCAGCCTTGGACTAGCGGGAGATCACGGGGAGCTGTTTTTT
CDR3aa: CASSLGLAGDHGELFF

v_gene: TRBV6-1
abundance: NA
d_gene: TRBD1
j_gene: TRBJ1-5
CDR3nt: TGTGCCAGCACGGGTACAGGGGGGAACAATCAGCCCCAGCATTTT
CDR3aa: CASTGTGGNNQPQHF

v_gene: TRBV19
abundance: NA
d_gene: NA
j_gene: TRBJ1-1
CDR3nt: TGTGCCAGTAGTATTTACCGACAACACACTGAAGCTTTCTTT
CDR3aa: CASSIYRQHTEAFF

v_gene: TRBV19
abundance: NA
d_gene: TRBD1
j_gene: TRBJ2-7
CDR3nt: TGTGCCAGAGACGGACAGGACCGTCTAGTTGGATACGAGCAGTACTTC
CDR3aa: CARDGQDRLVGYEQYF

v_gene: TRBV27
abundance: few
d_gene: NA
j_gene: TRBJ1-5
CDR3nt: TGTGCCAGCACAGGGCTAGGGAGCAATCAGCCCCAGCATTTT
CDR3aa: CASTGLGSNQPQHF

v_gene: TRBV6-5
abundance: many
d_gene: NA
j_gene: TRBJ1-2
CDR3nt: TGTGCCAGCAGTTCCGAGGGACACTCTAACTATGGCTACACCTTC
CDR3aa: CASSSEGHSNYGYTF

v_gene: TRBV4-2
abundance: NA
d_gene: TRBD2
j_gene: TRBJ2-2
CDR3nt: TGTGCCAGCAGCCACCTGGGGAGCGGGAGAAACACCGGGGAGCTGTTTTTT
CDR3aa: CASSHLGSGRNTGELFF

v_gene: TRBV28
abundance: NA
d_gene: TRBD1
j_gene: TRBJ2-4
CDR3nt: TGTGCCAGCAGTTTTTCGTCGGGACAGGGAAGTCATTTGGCCAAAAACATTCAGTACTTC
CDR3aa: CASSFSSGQGSHLAKNIQYF

v_gene: TRBV30
abundance: NA
d_gene: NA
j_gene: TRBJ2-5
CDR3nt: TGTGCCTGGAGTGATATAGGGGCAATCGAGCTCCTCAATTGGGAGACCCAGTACTTC
CDR3aa: CAWSDIGAIELLNWETQYF

v_gene: TRBV6-1
abundance: NA
d_gene: TRBD1
j_gene: TRBJ2-5
CDR3nt: TGTGCCAGCATGAGGACAGGGGGCGGAGAGACCCAGTACTTC
CDR3aa: CASMRTGGGETQYF

v_gene: TRBV29-1
abundance: once
d_gene: NA
j_gene: TRBJ1-3
CDR3nt: TGCAGCATATCTCACAGCTCCGGAAACACCATATATTTT
CDR3aa: CSISHSSGNTIYF

v_gene: TRBV7-8
abundance: NA
d_gene: TRBD1
j_gene: TRBJ2-2
CDR3nt: TGTGCCAGCAGCTTAGAGGGACAGGTGAACACCGGGGAGCTGTTTTTT
CDR3aa: CASSLEGQVNTGELFF

v_gene: TRBV5-4
abundance: NA
d_gene: TRBD2
j_gene: TRBJ2-7
CDR3nt: TGTGCCAGCAGCTTAGGAGCGGGAGACGAGCAGTACTTC
CDR3aa: CASSLGAGDEQYF

v_gene: TRBV29-1
abundance: NA
d_gene: NA
j_gene: TRBJ2-7
CDR3nt: TGCAGCGTCGCACAATCCTACGAGCAGTACTTC
CDR3aa: CSVAQSYEQYF